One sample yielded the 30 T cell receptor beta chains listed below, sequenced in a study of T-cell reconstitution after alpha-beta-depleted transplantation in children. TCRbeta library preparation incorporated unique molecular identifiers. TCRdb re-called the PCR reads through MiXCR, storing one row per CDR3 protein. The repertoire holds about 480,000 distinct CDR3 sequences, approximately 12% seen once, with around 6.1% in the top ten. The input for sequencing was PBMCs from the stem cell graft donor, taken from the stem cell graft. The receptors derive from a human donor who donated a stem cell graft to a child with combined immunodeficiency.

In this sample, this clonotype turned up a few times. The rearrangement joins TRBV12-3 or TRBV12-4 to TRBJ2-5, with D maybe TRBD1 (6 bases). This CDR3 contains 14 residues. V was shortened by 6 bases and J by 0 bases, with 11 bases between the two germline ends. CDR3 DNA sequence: TGTGCCAGCAGCTCTTGGACAGACCAAGAGACCCAGTACTTC. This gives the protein CASSSWTDQETQYF.

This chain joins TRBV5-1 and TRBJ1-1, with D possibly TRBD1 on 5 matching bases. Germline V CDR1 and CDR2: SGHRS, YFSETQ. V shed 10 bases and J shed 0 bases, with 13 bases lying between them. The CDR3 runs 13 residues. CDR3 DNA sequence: TGCGCCGGTCGGACGGGGGTGAACACTGAAGCTTTCTTT. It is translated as CAGRTGVNTEAFF.

The DNA for the CDR3 is TGTGCCAGCAGTTACGGTCAGCTGGATGGCTACACCTTC. Amino acid sequence: CASSYGQLDGYTF. This chain links TRBV6-2 or TRBV6-3 with TRBJ1-2; unclear D gene. Trimming took 2 bases from V and 6 from J, leaving 10 bases between them. Germline-derived CDR1 and CDR2 are MNHEY and SVGEGT. The CDR3 sequence is 13 residues long.

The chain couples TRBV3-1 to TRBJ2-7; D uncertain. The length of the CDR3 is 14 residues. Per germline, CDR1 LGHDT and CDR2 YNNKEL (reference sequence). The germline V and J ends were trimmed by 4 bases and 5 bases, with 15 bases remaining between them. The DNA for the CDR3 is TGTGCCAGCAGCCCCGACCAGGTATACGACGAGCAGTACTTC. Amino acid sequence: CASSPDQVYDEQYF.

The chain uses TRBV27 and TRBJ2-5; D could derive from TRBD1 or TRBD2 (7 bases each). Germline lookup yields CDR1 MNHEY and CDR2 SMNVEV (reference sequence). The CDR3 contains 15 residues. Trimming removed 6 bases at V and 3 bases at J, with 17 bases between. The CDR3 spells CASRGGGGGEETQYF. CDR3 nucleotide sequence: TGTGCCAGCAGGGGAGGGGGCGGGGGAGAAGAGACCCAGTACTTC.

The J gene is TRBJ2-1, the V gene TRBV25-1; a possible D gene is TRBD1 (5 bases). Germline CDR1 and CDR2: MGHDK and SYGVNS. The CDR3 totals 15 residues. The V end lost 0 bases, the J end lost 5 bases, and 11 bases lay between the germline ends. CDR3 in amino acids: CASSEYRGQDNEQFF. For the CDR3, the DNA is TGTGCCAGCAGTGAATATAGGGGCCAGGACAATGAGCAGTTCTTC.

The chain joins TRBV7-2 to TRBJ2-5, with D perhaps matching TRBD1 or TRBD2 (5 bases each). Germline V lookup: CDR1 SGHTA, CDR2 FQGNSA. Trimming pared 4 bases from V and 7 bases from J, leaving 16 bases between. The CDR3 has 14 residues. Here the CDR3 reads CASSSPGTALTQYF. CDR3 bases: TGTGCCAGCAGCTCTCCCGGGACGGCCTTGACCCAGTACTTC.

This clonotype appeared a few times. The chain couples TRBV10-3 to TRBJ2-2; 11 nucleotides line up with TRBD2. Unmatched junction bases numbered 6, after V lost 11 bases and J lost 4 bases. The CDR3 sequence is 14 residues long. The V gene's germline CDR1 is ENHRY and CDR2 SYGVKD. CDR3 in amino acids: CAVPGTSGTGELFF. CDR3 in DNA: TGTGCCGTTCCCGGGACTAGCGGCACCGGGGAGCTGTTTTTT.

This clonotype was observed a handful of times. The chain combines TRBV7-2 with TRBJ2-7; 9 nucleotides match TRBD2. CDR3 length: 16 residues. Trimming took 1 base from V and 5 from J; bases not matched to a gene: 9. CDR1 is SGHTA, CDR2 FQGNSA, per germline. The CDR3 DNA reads TGTGCCAGCAGCTTAGAATTTGCGGGAGGGCCCCACGAGCAGTACTTC. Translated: CASSLEFAGGPHEQYF.

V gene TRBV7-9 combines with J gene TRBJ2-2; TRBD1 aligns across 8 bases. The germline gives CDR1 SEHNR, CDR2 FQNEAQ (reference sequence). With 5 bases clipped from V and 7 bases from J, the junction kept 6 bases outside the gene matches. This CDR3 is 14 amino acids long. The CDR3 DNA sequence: TGTGCCAGCAGCCCGGACAGGGTGATCGGGGAGCTGTTTTTT. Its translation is CASSPDRVIGELFF.

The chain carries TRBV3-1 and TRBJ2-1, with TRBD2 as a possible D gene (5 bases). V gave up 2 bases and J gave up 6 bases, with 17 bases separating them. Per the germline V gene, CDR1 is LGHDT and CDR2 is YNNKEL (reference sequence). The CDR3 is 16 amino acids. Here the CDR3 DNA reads TGTGCCAGCAGCCAAAGGGTGCCGGAGAGGGCCAATGAGCAGTTCTTC. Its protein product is CASSQRVPERANEQFF.

The CDR3: CSVVTPYMPYNEQFF. DNA of the CDR3: TGCAGCGTTGTTACCCCCTATATGCCTTACAATGAGCAGTTCTTC. J is TRBJ2-1 and V is TRBV29-1; D is uncertain. Germline loops: CDR1 SQVTM, CDR2 ANQGSEA. With 4 bases removed from V and 4 bases from J, the gap between germline ends came to 17 bases. The CDR3 contains 15 residues.

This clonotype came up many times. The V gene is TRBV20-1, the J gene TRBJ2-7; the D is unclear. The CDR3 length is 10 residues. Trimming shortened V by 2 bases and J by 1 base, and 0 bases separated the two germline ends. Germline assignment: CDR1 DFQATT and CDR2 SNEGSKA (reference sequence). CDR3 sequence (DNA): TGCAGTGCTAGATCCTACGAGCAGTACTTC. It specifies CSARSYEQYF.

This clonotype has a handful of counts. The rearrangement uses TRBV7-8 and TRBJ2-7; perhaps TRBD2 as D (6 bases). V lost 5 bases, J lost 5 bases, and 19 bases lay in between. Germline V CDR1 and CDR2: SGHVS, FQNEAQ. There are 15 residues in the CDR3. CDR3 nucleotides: TGTGCCAGCAGCACACAAGGGATGGCGGGAAACGAGCAGTACTTC. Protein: CASSTQGMAGNEQYF.

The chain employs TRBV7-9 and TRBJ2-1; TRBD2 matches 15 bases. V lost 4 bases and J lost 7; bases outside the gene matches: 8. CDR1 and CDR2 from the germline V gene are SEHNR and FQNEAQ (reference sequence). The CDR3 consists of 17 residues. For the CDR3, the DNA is TGTGCCAGCAGCTCCGCACGGACTAGCGGGAGGGGAAATGAGCAGTTCTTC. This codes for CASSSARTSGRGNEQFF.

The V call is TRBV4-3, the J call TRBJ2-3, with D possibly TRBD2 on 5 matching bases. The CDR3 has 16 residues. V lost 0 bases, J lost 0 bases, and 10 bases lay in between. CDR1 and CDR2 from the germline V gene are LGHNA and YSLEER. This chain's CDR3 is CASSQESGASTDTQYF. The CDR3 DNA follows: TGCGCCAGCAGCCAAGAAAGCGGAGCTAGCACAGATACGCAGTATTTT.

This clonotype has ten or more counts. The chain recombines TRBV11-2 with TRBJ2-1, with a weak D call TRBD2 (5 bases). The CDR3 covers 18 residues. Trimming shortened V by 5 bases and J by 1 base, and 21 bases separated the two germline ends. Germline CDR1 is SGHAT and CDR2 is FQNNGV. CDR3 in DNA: TGTGCCAGCAGCCACCCCGTCGAAGTCTGGAGGTCCTACAATGAGCAGTTCTTC. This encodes CASSHPVEVWRSYNEQFF.

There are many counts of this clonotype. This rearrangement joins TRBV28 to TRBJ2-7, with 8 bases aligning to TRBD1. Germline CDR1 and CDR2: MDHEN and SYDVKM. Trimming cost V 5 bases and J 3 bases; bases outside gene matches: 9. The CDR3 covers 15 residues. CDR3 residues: CASSPVDREYYEQYF. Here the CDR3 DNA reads TGTGCCAGCAGTCCTGTGGACAGGGAATACTACGAGCAGTACTTC.

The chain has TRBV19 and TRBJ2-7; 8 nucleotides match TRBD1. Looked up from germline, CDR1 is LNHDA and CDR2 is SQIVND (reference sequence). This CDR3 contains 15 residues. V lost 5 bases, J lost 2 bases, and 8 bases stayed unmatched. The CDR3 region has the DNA TGTGCCAGTAGTCCTTCGGGACAGGATGCCTACGAGCAGTACTTC. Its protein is CASSPSGQDAYEQYF.

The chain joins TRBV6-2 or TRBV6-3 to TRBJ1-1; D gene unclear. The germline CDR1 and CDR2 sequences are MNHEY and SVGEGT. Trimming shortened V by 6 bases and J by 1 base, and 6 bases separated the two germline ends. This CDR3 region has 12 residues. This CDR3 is CASREPNTEAFF. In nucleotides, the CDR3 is TGTGCCAGCAGAGAACCGAACACTGAAGCTTTCTTT.

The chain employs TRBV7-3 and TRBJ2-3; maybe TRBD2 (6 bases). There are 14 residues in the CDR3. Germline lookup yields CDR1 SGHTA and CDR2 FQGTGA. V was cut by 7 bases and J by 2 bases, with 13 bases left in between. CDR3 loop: CASNSGGPTDTQYF. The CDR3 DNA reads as TGTGCCAGCAACTCCGGAGGGCCCACAGATACGCAGTATTTT.

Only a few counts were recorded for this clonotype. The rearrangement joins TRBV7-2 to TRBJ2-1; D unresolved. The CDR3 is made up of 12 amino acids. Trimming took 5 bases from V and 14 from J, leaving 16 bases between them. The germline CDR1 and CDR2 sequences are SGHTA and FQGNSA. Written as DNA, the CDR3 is TGTGCCAGCAGCCTCGATTTTACAATGAAGTTCTTC. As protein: CASSLDFTMKFF.

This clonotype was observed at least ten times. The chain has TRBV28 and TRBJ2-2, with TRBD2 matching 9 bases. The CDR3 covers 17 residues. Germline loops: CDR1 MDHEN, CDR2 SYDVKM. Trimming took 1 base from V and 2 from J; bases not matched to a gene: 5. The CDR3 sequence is CASSLYSGGHNTGELFF. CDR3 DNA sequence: TGTGCCAGCAGTTTATACAGCGGGGGGCACAACACCGGGGAGCTGTTTTTT.

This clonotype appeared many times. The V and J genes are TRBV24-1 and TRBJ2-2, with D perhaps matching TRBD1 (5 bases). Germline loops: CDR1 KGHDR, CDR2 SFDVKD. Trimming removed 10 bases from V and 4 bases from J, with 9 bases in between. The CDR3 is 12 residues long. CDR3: CATRDSTGELFF. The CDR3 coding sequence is TGTGCCACGAGAGACAGCACCGGGGAGCTGTTTTTT.

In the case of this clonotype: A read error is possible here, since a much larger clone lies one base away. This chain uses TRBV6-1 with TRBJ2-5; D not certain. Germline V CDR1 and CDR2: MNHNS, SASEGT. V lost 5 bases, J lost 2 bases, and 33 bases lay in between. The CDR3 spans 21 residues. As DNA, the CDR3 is TGTGCCAGCAGTCAAATTATGTTGAATCGGGTCAGAGAAAGAAATCAAGAGACCCAGTACTTC. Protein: CASSQIMLNRVRERNQETQYF.

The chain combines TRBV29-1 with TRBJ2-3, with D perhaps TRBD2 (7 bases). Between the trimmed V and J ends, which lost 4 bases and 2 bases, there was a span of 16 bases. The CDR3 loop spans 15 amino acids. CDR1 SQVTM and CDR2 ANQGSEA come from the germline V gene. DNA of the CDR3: TGCAGCGTTGGAACGTCGGGGGGCAACACAGATACGCAGTATTTT. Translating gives CSVGTSGGNTDTQYF.

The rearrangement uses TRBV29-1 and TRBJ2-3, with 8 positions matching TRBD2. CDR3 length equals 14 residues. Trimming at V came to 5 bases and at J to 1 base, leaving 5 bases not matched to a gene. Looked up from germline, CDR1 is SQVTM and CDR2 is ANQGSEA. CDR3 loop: CSVTGLEGTDTQYF. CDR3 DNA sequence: TGCAGCGTTACGGGACTAGAGGGCACAGATACGCAGTATTTT.

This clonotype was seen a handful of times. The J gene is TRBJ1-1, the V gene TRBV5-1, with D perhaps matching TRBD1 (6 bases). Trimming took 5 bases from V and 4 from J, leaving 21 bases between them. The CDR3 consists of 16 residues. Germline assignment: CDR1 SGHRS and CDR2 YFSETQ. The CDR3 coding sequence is TGCGCCAGCAGGCCCAGCGGGGGGCCAATCTCCACTGAAGCTTTCTTT. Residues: CASRPSGGPISTEAFF.

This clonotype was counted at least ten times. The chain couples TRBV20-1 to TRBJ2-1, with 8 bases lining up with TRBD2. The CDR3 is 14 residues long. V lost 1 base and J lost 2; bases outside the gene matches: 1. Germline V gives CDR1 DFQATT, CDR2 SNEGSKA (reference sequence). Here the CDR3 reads CSARGLATYNEQFF. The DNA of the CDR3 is TGCAGTGCTAGAGGACTAGCGACCTACAATGAGCAGTTCTTC.

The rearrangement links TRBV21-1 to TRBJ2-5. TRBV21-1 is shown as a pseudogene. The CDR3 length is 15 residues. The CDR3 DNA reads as TGTGCCAGCAGCAAATACGGACGTCCACAAGAGACCCAGTACTTC. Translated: CASSKYGRPQETQYF.